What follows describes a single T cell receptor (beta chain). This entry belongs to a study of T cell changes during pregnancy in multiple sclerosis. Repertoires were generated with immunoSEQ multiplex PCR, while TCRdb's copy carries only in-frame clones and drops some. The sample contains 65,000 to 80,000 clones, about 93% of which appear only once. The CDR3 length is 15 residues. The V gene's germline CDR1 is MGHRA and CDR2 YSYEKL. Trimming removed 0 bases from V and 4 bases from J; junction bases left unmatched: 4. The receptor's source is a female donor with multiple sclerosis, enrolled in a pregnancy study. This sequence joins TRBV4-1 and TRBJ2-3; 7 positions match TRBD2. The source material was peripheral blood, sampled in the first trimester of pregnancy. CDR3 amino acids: CASSQESGNADTQYF. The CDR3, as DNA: TGCGCCAGCAGCCAAGAGAGCGGGAACGCAGATACGCAGTATTTT.